This T cell receptor (beta chain) was captured in a study of response to subunit inactivated influenza vaccine. V lost 0 bases and J lost 3, with 19 bases in between. CDR1 and CDR2 (germline): MGHRA, YSYEKL. CDR3 length: 18 amino acids. TCRdb re-called the RT-PCR reads with MiXCR, one entry per CDR3 protein. The repertoire holds more than 450,000 distinct CDR3 sequences, with 10% to 15% as singletons. The clonotype originates from a man aged 45-65 years who received an inactivated influenza vaccine. The sample consisted of PBMCs from blood, taken on the day of vaccination. The rearrangement links TRBV4-1 to TRBJ2-3; D perhaps matches TRBD1 (5 bases). Here the CDR3 reads CASSQDRSGRMRTDTQYF. The CDR3, as DNA: TGCGCCAGCAGCCAAGATCGGTCAGGGCGTATGAGGACAGATACGCAGTATTTT.